This T cell receptor beta chain was sequenced in a study of T-cell memory formation after mild COVID-19. V gave up 1 base and J gave up 0 bases, with 15 bases separating them. CDR3 length: 17 amino acids. Germline V CDR1 and CDR2: LGHNA, YNFKEQ. One entry per CDR3 protein, called by TCRdb with MiXCR from the 5' RACE reads. The data show approximately 490,000 distinct CDR3 sequences, roughly 21% seen once. The sample consisted of PBMCs or a T cell subset sorted from them (not recorded which). The chain is built from TRBV4-2 and TRBJ1-1; D perhaps matches TRBD1 (5 bases). The receptor's source is an adult woman who had mild COVID-19 (a few samples of this study predate the infection). Cell type and time point are not known. The CDR3 DNA follows: TGTGCCAGCAGCCAAGGGGGAATCGGGACGATGAACACTGAAGCTTTCTTT. It is translated as CASSQGGIGTMNTEAFF.